This TCR beta chain derives from a study of cytomegalovirus exposure and HLA in healthy donors (dated by TCRdb to 2016 to 2017). Broadly, across the study: According to an earlier analysis of a few hundred of the donors, 150 million to 200 million T cells yielded 100 million or so unique TCR beta sequences and roughly 280 Gb of sequence data. An early release covering about 600 HLA-typed donors comprised 250 to 350 gigabases of sequencing data and tens of millions of unique TCR sequences. Of the roughly 430 genotyped donors, 65% to 90% fell in the genetic ancestry cluster associated with self-reported Caucasian donors. The aim of the study was to test whether cataloging public T cell receptors could identify signatures of past pathogen exposure. The study used immunosequencing to profile the T cell repertoires of 670 or so subjects and linked those repertoires to cytomegalovirus serostatus. Along with the roughly 670-subject first cohort, a separate validation cohort of 120 different subjects was used. High-throughput TCR immunosequencing, statistical association of individual TCRs with disease status, and machine learning were combined to predict cytomegalovirus infection status. A later analysis re-examined previously published TCR beta repertoires from just over 650 donors and added high-resolution HLA genotyping to investigate patterns of TCR occurrence. Rather than using new phenotypic data, the later analysis identified candidate immune exposures from TCR beta sequences and from how often those sequences occurred across donors. To decide whether each TCR beta V gene segment behaved as functional or pseudogenic, an earlier analysis of nearly 600 of the donors relied on high-throughput TCR beta sequencing. Donor age, sex, ethnicity and CMV serostatus were compiled together with the repertoire data. Genome-wide SNP genotypes for about three fifths of the roughly 670 donors were used in a later genetic analysis, which treated that subset as a discovery cohort. All discovery cohort repertoires had been generated on a single sequencing platform. Class I and class II HLA loci were covered by the typing at four-digit resolution. The number of donors typed differed by locus, with about 629-630 for A, B, C, DRB1 and DQB1, around 520 for DQA1, 600 to 610 for DPA1, and around 430 for DPB1. Roughly 5 DR-DQ haplotypes were treated as single units for association and clustering because of strong linkage in the cohort. On average, about 200,000 unique TCR beta nucleotide sequences were sequenced per donor among some 420 genotyped donors of the cohort, with 15% to 20% of those sequences being non-productive. General conclusions and limits of the study: The authors suggested that the approach could potentially be extended to other disease states and immunological phenotypes. The only immune exposure information available for the cohort was CMV serostatus. Linkage disequilibrium might explain the correlated functional status among segregating V segments, but an unknown experimental factor could not be excluded. Because HLA typing was unavailable for some donors at each locus, only the typed subset was used in association tests. When HLA alleles, especially DR and DQ, strongly co-occurred, attributing TCR associations to individual alleles was difficult. The earlier analysis of 450 to 700 of the donors excluded 15 to 20 rarely observed V segments, including chromosome 9 orphons, because counts were too low. Cytomegalovirus status was reported to be diagnosed by the classifier with high specificity and sensitivity in both the original and validation cohorts. Across donors, most TCR sequences were observed very rarely, whereas some public TCRs were present in many individuals. Most CMV-associated TCR beta chains appeared to be HLA-restricted in a later analysis, and the HLA associations seemed to be driven largely by CMV exposure. A further reported finding was that TCR beta sequences accurately predicted the HLA-A and HLA-B alleles for most subjects in the first cohort. Because the 87-base-pair reads could not distinguish some IMGT-functional V segments, including TRBV6-2 and TRBV6-3, those segments were excluded. The study listed over 150 TCR beta chains as associated with cytomegalovirus. In a later analysis, HLA-associated TCR beta chains were found to be more clonally expanded and to have lower generation probabilities than equally common non-associated chains. In an earlier analysis of roughly 500 of the donors, most TCR beta V segments appeared in productive rearrangements about 90% or about 30% of the time, broadly matching IMGT annotations. A later analysis associated about 17,000 TCR beta sequences with specific HLA alleles at a false discovery rate of 0.05. An association between a missense DCLRE1C variant and V-gene and J-gene trimming of TCR beta chains was found in a later genetic analysis and replicated in an independent cohort. A cluster of highly shared sequence variants was judged likely to be a technical artifact of the sequencing pipeline. This cohort had only TCR beta chains sequenced, and the lack of alpha or paired-chain data limited which features could be detected. The presence/absence analyses assumed that sequencing depth was roughly uniform across donors, and that assumption may not be true. Compared with the approximately 600-donor mean, donors in an Asian-associated ancestry cluster had fewer N-insertions in productive TCRs, according to a later genetic analysis. In vitro tests confirmed that a few of the cytomegalovirus-associated TCR beta chains recognize cytomegalovirus antigens. In a later analysis, the rate of TCR association differed among HLA loci, with DRB1 alleles having the most associated TCRs and HLA-C alleles having the fewest. A later analysis reported that several top co-occurrence clusters appeared linked to parvovirus B19, influenza, CMV and Epstein-Barr virus.

Trimming accounts for 6 bases at V and 0 bases at J, while the number of junction bases matched to no gene is 3. The germline V gene encodes CDR1 SGHTA and CDR2 FQGNSA. The CDR3 numbers 14 residues from cysteine through phenylalanine. The retained sequence is limited to the CDR3, 42 bases, with the frame set at the first base. Receptor libraries were prepared by the immunoSEQ multiplex PCR assay. For the multiplex PCR, a mixture combining 60 forward primers for TCR Vbeta segments and 13 reverse primers for TCR Jbeta segments was used. The CDR3 region of rearranged TCR beta genes was amplified from genomic DNA with a multiplex PCR assay. Amplified TCR beta libraries were sequenced as 87-base-pair reads on the Illumina HiSeq System. The original methods were these. A later analysis counted about 80 million unique TCR beta chains across the 500 to 850 repertoires, and some 11 million of these chains were shared by at least two donors. To remove PCR and sequencing errors, raw reads were error-corrected and collapsed into unique sequences using a nearest-neighbor algorithm that merged closely related sequences. V, D and J gene segments were assigned by aligning CDR3 sequences to IMGT reference sequences. For a sequence to be retained, at least a six-nucleotide match to both a V gene segment and a J gene segment was required. A rearrangement was called productive if the CDR3 had no stop codons and remained in frame with V and J, and every other rearrangement was called non-productive. CDR3 was defined according to IMGT convention as the region running from the second conserved V-encoded cysteine to the conserved J-encoded phenylalanine. The earlier analysis of a few hundred of the donors excluded sequences that lacked an unambiguous match to a single V gene segment. An earlier analysis of 500 to 700 of the donors classified V segments as functional when productive rearrangements were above 56.7% and as segregating when the standard deviation between donors was above 5%. A statistical classification framework was built to diagnose cytomegalovirus status from the catalog of TCR beta chain sequences. In a later analysis, TCR nucleotide sequences were compared against IMGT/GENE-DB human TR gene sequences so that V and J genes could be assigned. The TCRdist pipeline was used in a later analysis to assign CDR3 sequences and most-parsimonious VDJ recombination scenarios. In a later analysis, every TCR beta chain was defined by the combination of its CDR3 amino acid sequence and its V-gene family, and reads without a unique V-gene family were dropped. In a later analysis, some 600 highly shared, low-generation-probability nucleotide sequences were removed to address suspected cross-contamination and a sequencing artifact. In a later analysis, a clonal expansion index for each public chain was calculated from normalized within-repertoire ranks of inferred template counts. A later analysis computed generation probabilities with a VDJ recombination model fitted to out-of-frame rearrangements, and checked the results against IGoR. In a later analysis, TCR-TCR, TCR-HLA and TCR-CMV co-occurrence was scored with hypergeometric tests, and a repertoire-size bias correction was applied to TCR pairs. In a later analysis, false discovery rates were estimated by permuting HLA or CMV assignments 20 times. A later analysis grouped co-occurring TCRs with DBSCAN, adding TCRdist sequence similarity when clustering within HLA-allele-positive subsets. Repertoires with fewer than 30,000 or more than 120,000 public chains, plus five repertoires with anomalous nucleotide sharing, were excluded from co-occurrence clustering. TCRdb provides this immuneACCESS table in a form limited to in-frame rearrangements. Some clones are lacking; in checked studies, under half of them reflect an unresolved V gene, and why the rest are absent is not known. Clone size and the V and J calls come from that table; the DNA yielded D and trimming. The sample records more than 95,000 clones, around 80% of which are singletons. The ten largest account for 8.2% of the sample.

The cohort consisted of 650 to 700 healthy bone marrow donors. All cohort members were sampled while nominally healthy, although unrecorded immune exposures were likely present. The donor tested CMV seropositive and was one of the 289 seropositive cohort members. A peripheral blood sample was collected from each donor, and TCR beta sequencing was performed on peripheral blood mononuclear cells. Genomic DNA was extracted from the blood cell samples with the Qiagen DNeasy Blood Extraction Kit. Comment on this clone: Its antigen has not been determined. Qualities for individual bases were not recorded, and no much larger clone is one base off.

The V and J segments used are TRBV7-2 and TRBJ2-5; 8 bases in the junction line up with TRBD1. The sample consisted of PBMCs. This sequence was found in a man aged 35 to 55 in good health and CMV-seropositive. In nucleotides, the sequence is TGTGCCAGCAGGGCAGGGGGCAACCAAGAGACCCAGTACTTC. Its coded protein is CASRAGGNQETQYF.